This T cell receptor (beta chain) was profiled in a study of blood T cell repertoires in COVID-19. Study-wide context: There were acute and convalescent COVID-19 samples, and they came from the United States, Italy and Spain. T cells, B-cell-depleted T cells, or PBMCs supplied cDNA or gDNA.

CDR1 and CDR2 (germline): LGHDT, YNNKEL (reference sequence). The V end lost 8 bases, the J end lost 4 bases, and 23 bases lay between the germline ends. The CDR3 runs 16 residues. Measured with immunoSEQ multiplex PCR; TCRdb has only the in-frame clones, and not every one. The table shows approximately 230,000 clones, with nearly 90% occurring only once. The specimen was peripheral blood. The TCR sequence derives from a young man with active or convalescent COVID-19. V gene TRBV3-1 (or the pseudogene TRBV3-2) combines with J gene TRBJ1-1, with a tentative D call TRBD1 (5 bases). Here the CDR3 reads CASGNDTGVWGTEAFF. The CDR3 bases are TGTGCCAGCGGCAATGACACGGGGGTTTGGGGCACTGAAGCTTTCTTT.